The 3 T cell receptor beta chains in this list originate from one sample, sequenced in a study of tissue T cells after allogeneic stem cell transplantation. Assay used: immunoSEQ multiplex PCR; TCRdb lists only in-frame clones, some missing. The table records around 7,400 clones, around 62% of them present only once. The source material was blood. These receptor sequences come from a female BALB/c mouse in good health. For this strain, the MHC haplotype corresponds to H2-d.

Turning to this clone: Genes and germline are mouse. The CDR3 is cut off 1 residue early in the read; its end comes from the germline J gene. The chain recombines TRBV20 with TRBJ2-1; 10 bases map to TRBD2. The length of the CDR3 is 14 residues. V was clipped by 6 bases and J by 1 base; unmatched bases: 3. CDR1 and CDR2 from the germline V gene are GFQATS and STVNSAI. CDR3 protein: CGARTGGNYAEQFF. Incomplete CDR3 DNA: TGTGGTGCCAGGACTGGGGGAAACTATGCTGAGCAGTTC. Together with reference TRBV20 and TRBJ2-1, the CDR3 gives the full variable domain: GALVYQYPRRTICKSGTSMRMECQAVGFQATSVAWYRQSPQKTFELIALSTVNSAIKYEQNFTQEKFPISHPNLSFSSMTVLNAYLEDRGLYLCGARTGGNYAEQFFGPGTRLTVL.

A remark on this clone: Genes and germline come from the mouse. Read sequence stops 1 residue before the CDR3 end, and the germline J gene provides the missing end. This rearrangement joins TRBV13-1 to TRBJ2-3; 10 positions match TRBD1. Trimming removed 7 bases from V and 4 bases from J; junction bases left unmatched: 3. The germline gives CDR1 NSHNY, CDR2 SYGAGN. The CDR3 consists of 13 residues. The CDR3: CASAGQGTETLYF. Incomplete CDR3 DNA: TGTGCCAGCGCGGGACAGGGGACAGAAACGCTGTAT.

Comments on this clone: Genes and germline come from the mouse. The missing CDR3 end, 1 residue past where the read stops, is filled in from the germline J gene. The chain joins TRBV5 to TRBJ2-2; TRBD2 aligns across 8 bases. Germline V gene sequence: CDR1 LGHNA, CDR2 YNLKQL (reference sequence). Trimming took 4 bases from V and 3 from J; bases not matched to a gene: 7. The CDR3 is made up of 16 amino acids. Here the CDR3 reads CASSLGGAQDTGQLYF. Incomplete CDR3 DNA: TGTGCCAGCAGCCTCGGGGGGGCGCAGGACACCGGGCAGCTCTAC.